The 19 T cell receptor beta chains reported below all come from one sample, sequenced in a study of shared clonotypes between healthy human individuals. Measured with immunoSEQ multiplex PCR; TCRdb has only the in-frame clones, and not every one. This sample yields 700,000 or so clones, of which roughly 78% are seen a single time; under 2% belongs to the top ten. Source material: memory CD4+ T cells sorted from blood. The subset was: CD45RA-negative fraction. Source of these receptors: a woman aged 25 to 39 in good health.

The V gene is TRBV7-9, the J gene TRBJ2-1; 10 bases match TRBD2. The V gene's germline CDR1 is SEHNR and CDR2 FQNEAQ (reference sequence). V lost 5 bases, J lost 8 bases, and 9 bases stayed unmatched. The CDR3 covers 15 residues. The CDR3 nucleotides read TGTGCCAGCAGCCCTAGCGGGAGAGCGGTGGATGAGCAGTTCTTC. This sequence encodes CASSPSGRAVDEQFF.

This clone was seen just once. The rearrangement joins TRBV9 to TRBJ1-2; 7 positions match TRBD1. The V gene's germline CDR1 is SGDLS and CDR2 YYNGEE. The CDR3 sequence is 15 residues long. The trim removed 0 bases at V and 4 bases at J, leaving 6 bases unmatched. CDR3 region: CASSVAEGALYGYTF. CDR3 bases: TGTGCCAGCAGCGTAGCGGAGGGGGCCCTCTATGGCTACACCTTC.

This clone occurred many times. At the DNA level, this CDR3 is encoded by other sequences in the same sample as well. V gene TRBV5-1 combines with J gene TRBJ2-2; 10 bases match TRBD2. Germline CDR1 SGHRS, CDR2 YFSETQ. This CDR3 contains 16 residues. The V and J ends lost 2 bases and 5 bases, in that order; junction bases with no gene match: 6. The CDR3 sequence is CASSLTLAGGTGELFF. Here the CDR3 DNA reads TGCGCCAGCAGCTTAACGTTAGCGGGAGGTACCGGGGAGCTGTTTTTT. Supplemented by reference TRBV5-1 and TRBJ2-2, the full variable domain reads KAGVTQTPRYLIKTRGQQVTLSCSPISGHRSVSWYQQTPGQGLQFLFEYFSETQRNKGNFPGRFSGRQFSNSRSEMNVSTLELGDSALYLCASSLTLAGGTGELFFGEGSRLTVL.

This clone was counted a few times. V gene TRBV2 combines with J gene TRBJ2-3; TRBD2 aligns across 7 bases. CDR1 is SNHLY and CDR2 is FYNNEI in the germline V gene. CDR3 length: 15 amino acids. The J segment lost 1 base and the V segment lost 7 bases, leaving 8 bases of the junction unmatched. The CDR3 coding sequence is TGTGCCAGCACAGGAGCTAGCGGTCGCACAGATACGCAGTATTTT. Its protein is CASTGASGRTDTQYF.

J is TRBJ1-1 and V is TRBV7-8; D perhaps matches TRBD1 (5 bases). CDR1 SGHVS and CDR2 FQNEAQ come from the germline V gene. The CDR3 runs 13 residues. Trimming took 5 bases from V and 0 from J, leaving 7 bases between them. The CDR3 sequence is CASSRQMNTEAFF. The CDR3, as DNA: TGTGCCAGCAGCCGACAGATGAACACTGAAGCTTTCTTT.

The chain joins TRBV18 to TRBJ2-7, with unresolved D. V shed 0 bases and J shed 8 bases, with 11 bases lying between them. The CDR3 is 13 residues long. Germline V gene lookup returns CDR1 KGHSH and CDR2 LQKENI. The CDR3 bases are TGTGCCAGCTCACCACCGAAACCTGCTCAGCAGTACTTC. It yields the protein CASSPPKPAQQYF.

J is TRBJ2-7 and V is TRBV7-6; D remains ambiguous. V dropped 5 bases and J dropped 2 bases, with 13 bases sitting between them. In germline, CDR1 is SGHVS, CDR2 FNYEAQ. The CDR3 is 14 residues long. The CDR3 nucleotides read TGTGCCAGCAGCGCGTCTAGGAGACCCTACGAGCAGTACTTC. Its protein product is CASSASRRPYEQYF.

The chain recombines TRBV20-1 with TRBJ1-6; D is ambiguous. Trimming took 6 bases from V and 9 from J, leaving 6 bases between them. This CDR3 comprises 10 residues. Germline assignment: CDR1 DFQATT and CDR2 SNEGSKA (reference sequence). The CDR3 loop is CSAAGSPLHF. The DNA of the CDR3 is TGCAGTGCAGCGGGTTCACCCCTCCACTTT.

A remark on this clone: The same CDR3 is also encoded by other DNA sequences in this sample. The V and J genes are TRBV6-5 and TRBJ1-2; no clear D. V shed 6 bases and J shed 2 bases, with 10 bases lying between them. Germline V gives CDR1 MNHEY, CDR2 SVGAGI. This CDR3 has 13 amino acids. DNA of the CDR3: TGTGCCAGCAGCCTGGATGCGAACTATGGCTACACCTTC. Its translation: CASSLDANYGYTF.

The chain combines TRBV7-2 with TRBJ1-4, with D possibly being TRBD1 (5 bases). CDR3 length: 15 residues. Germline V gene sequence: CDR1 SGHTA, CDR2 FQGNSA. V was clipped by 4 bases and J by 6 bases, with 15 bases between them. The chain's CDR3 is CASSSSGGTDEKLFF. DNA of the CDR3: TGTGCCAGCAGCTCCTCTGGGGGGACCGATGAAAAACTGTTTTTT.

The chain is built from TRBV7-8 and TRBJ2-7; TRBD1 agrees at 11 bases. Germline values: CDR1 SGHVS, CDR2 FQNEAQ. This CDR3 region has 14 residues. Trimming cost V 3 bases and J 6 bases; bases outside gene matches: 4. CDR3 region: CASSFGQGASEQYF. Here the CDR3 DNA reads TGTGCCAGCAGCTTCGGACAGGGGGCAAGCGAGCAGTACTTC.

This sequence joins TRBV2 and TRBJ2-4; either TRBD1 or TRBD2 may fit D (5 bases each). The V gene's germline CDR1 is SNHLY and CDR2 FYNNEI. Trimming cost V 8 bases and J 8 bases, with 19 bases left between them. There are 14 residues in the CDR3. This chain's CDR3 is CASARDQGLYIQYF. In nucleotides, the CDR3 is TGTGCCAGCGCCCGGGACCAGGGTTTGTACATTCAGTACTTC.

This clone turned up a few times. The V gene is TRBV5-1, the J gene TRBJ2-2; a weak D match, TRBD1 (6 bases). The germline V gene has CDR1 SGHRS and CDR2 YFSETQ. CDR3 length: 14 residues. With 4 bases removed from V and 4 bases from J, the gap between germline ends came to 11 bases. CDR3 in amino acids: CASSQDSFTGELFF. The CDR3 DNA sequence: TGCGCCAGCAGCCAGGACAGTTTCACCGGGGAGCTGTTTTTT.

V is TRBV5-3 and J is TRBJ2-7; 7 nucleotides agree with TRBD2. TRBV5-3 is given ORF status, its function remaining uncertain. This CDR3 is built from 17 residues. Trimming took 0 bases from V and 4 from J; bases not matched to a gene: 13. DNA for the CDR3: TGTGCCAGAAGCTTGGTTTGGCGCGGGAGTAGACAGTACGAGCAGTACTTC. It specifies CARSLVWRGSRQYEQYF.

This CDR3 is CASSARPGTGHDGYTF. Written as DNA, the CDR3 is TGCGCCAGCAGCGCACGCCCCGGGACAGGGCATGATGGCTACACCTTC. The chain joins TRBV5-1 to TRBJ1-2, with 9 bases matching TRBD1. CDR3 length equals 16 residues. V lost 4 bases and J lost 6; bases outside the gene matches: 13. Germline CDR1 is SGHRS and CDR2 is YFSETQ.

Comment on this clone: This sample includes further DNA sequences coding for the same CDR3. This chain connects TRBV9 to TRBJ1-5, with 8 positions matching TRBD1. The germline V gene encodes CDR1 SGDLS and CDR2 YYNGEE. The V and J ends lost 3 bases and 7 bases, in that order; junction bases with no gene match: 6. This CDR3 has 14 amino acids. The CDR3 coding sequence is TGTGCCAGCAGCGCACAGGGGGGAGGACAGCCCCAGCATTTT. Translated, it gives CASSAQGGGQPQHF.

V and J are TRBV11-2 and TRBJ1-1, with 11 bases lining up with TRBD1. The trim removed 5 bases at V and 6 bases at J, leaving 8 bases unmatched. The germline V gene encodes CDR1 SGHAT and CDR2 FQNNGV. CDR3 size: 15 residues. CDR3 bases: TGTGCCAGCAGCCATCCCGGGACAGGGGGAGCTGAAGCTTTCTTT. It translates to CASSHPGTGGAEAFF.

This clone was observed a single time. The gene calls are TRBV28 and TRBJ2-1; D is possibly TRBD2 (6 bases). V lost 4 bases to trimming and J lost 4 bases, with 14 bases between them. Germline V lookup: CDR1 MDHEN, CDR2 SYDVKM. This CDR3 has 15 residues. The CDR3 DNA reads TGTGCCAGCAGTTCAGAGACTAGAAGTTACAATGAGCAGTTCTTC. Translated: CASSSETRSYNEQFF.

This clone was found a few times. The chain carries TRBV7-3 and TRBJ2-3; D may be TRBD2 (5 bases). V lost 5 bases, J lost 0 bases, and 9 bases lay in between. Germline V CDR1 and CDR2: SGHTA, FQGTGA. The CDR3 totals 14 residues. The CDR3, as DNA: TGTGCCAGCAGCCCGGGGTCTAGCACAGATACGCAGTATTTT. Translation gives CASSPGSSTDTQYF.